This T cell receptor beta chain is from a study of beta chain features in type 1 diabetes. Whole-study findings and limits: Across all four CD4+ subsets, people with type 1 diabetes showed modestly shorter TCRB CDR3s.

The investigators reverse transcribed all of the isolated RNA, so they sequenced expressed TCRB transcripts. Assay used: immunoSEQ multiplex PCR; TCRdb lists only in-frame clones, some missing. The sample holds roughly 400,000 clones, roughly 16% seen once. There are 15 residues in the CDR3. The V gene end was trimmed by 1 base and the J gene end by 5 bases; junction bases not matched to a gene: 1. Germline CDR1 is SEHNR and CDR2 is FQNEAQ (reference sequence). Concerning this clone itself: Its antigen is currently unknown.

This clonotype was obtained from a woman aged 18-29 years in good health. Material: naive CD4+ T cells from blood. V is TRBV7-9 and J is TRBJ1-5; 11 bases are shared with TRBD1. CDR3 amino acids: CASSLGTGGDQPQHF. The CDR3 DNA reads TGTGCCAGCAGCTTAGGGACAGGGGGCGATCAGCCCCAGCATTTT.